This note documents a single TCR beta chain sequence. This clone was seen more than once but under ten times. Its antigen is unknown. No base qualities exist here, and no much larger clone lies one base off it. For this chain, trimming is 5 bases at the V end and 1 base at the J end, and the number of junction bases without a gene match is 7. CDR1 SNHLY and CDR2 FYNNEI are derived from the germline V gene. The CDR3 starts with the cysteine, ends with the phenylalanine, and has 15 residues. The kept DNA is CDR3 alone, 45 bases in frame from the first base. Library preparation used the immunoSEQ multiplex PCR assay. A mixture of 60 forward primers for TCR Vbeta segments and 13 reverse primers for TCR Jbeta segments was used in the multiplex PCR. A multiplex PCR assay on genomic DNA amplified the CDR3 region of rearranged TCR beta genes. Amplified TCR beta libraries were sequenced as 87-base-pair reads on the Illumina HiSeq System. The study's own analysis went as follows. Across the roughly 670 repertoires, a later analysis counted 75 million to 90 million unique TCR beta chains, some 11 million of which were shared by at least two donors. Raw reads were error-corrected and collapsed into unique sequences with a nearest-neighbor algorithm that merged closely related sequences to remove PCR and sequencing errors. Alignment of CDR3 sequences to IMGT reference sequences was used to assign V, D and J gene segments. For a sequence to be retained, a match of at least six nucleotides to both a V gene segment and a J gene segment was required. A rearrangement counted as productive if the CDR3 had no stop codons and remained in frame with V and J, and every other rearrangement counted as non-productive. CDR3 was defined according to IMGT convention as the region running from the second conserved V-encoded cysteine to the conserved J-encoded phenylalanine. In an earlier analysis of more than 550 of the donors, sequences lacking an unambiguous match to a single V gene segment were excluded. An earlier analysis of fewer than 650 of the donors classified V segments as functional when productive rearrangements were above 56.7% and as segregating when the standard deviation between donors was above 5%. A statistical classification framework was built to diagnose cytomegalovirus status from the catalog of TCR beta chain sequences. In a later analysis, V and J genes were assigned by comparing TCR nucleotide sequences against IMGT/GENE-DB human TR gene sequences. Using the TCRdist pipeline, a later analysis assigned CDR3 sequences along with most-parsimonious VDJ recombination scenarios. In a later analysis, each TCR beta chain was defined by its CDR3 amino acid sequence together with its V-gene family, and reads lacking a unique V-gene family were excluded. A later analysis removed 500 to 650 highly shared, low-generation-probability nucleotide sequences to deal with suspected cross-contamination and a sequencing artifact. A later analysis calculated a clonal expansion index for each public chain from normalized within-repertoire ranks of inferred template counts. A later analysis computed generation probabilities with a VDJ recombination model fitted to out-of-frame rearrangements, and checked the results against IGoR. In a later analysis, TCR-TCR, TCR-HLA and TCR-CMV co-occurrence was scored with hypergeometric tests, and a repertoire-size bias correction was applied to TCR pairs. In a later analysis, false discovery rates were estimated by permuting HLA or CMV assignments 20 times. A later analysis grouped co-occurring TCRs with DBSCAN, adding TCRdist sequence similarity when clustering within HLA-allele-positive subsets. Repertoires with fewer than 30,000 or more than 120,000 public chains were left out of co-occurrence clustering, as were five repertoires with anomalous nucleotide sharing. Imported from immuneACCESS, the table was reduced by TCRdb to in-frame sequences with V and J called. These copies leave out some clones; in studies compared against another copy, an unresolved V gene accounts for under half, and the cause of the remainder is not known. Clone size and V and J calls were adopted from that table, with D and trimming inferred from the DNA. In all, the sample holds some 130,000 clones, and roughly 76% of those were seen once. The leading ten clones occupy over 1% of the sample.

The cohort consisted of 650 to 850 healthy bone marrow donors. All cohort members were sampled while nominally healthy, although unrecorded immune exposures were likely present. The donor tested CMV seronegative and was one of the 352 seronegative cohort members. A peripheral blood sample was collected from each donor, and TCR beta sequencing was performed on peripheral blood mononuclear cells. The Qiagen DNeasy Blood Extraction Kit was used to extract genomic DNA from the blood cell samples. The sample originates from a study of cytomegalovirus exposure and HLA in healthy donors (dated by TCRdb to the late 2010s). Concerning the study at large: According to an earlier analysis of 587 of the donors, some 180 million T cells yielded over 90 million unique TCR beta sequences and 276 Gb of sequence data. Every discovery cohort repertoire had been produced on one sequencing platform. Using immunosequencing, the study profiled T cell repertoires from 500 to 800 subjects and related those repertoires to cytomegalovirus serostatus. Genome-wide SNP genotypes for about 65% of the 666 donors were used in a later genetic analysis, which treated that subset as a discovery cohort. Among roughly 400 genotyped donors of the cohort, an average of about 240,000 unique TCR beta nucleotide sequences were sequenced per donor, about a sixth of them non-productive. The study combined high-throughput TCR immunosequencing, statistical association of individual TCRs with disease status, and machine learning to predict cytomegalovirus infection status. The study was designed to test whether signatures of past pathogen exposure could be identified by cataloging public T cell receptors. A later analysis re-examined previously published TCR beta repertoires from hundreds of donors and added high-resolution HLA genotyping to investigate patterns of TCR occurrence. In an earlier analysis of roughly 580 of the donors, high-throughput TCR beta sequencing was used to judge whether each TCR beta V gene segment behaved as functional or pseudogenic. Alongside the repertoire data, information on donor age, sex, ethnicity and CMV serostatus was compiled. The number of donors typed differed by locus, with roughly 620-630 for A, B, C, DRB1 and DQB1, roughly 520 for DQA1, nearly 610 for DPA1, and approximately 470 for DPB1. Approximately 310 gigabases of sequencing data and approximately 84 million unique TCR sequences were included in an early release covering about 600 HLA-typed donors. Because of strong linkage in the cohort, five DR-DQ haplotypes were treated as single units for association and clustering. Along with the approximately 650-subject first cohort, a separate validation cohort of over 90 different subjects was used. Of the approximately 370 genotyped donors, 65% to 90% were placed in the genetic ancestry cluster associated with self-reported Caucasian donors. Both class I and class II loci were covered by HLA typing, at four-digit resolution. In the later analysis, no new phenotypic data were used to find candidate immune exposures; instead, reliance was placed on TCR beta sequences and their occurrence across donors. What the research found in general, with its limitations: A few of the identified cytomegalovirus-associated TCR beta chains were confirmed in vitro to be specific for cytomegalovirus antigens. HLA typing was unavailable for some donors at each locus, so association tests used only the typed subset. The study gave a list of 150 to 200 TCR beta chains associated with cytomegalovirus. Roughly uniform sequencing depth across donors was assumed in presence/absence analyses, although this assumption may not hold. Compared with equally common non-associated chains, HLA-associated TCR beta chains in a later analysis were more clonally expanded and had lower generation probabilities. While some public TCRs were present in many individuals, most TCR sequences turned up only very rarely across donors. In an earlier analysis of 500 to 650 of the donors, most TCR beta V segments appeared in productive rearrangements about 87% or about 30% of the time, broadly matching IMGT annotations. At a false discovery rate of 0.05, a later analysis linked under 20,000 TCR beta sequences to specific HLA alleles. Some IMGT-functional V segments, including TRBV6-2 and TRBV6-3, could not be told apart with the 87-base-pair reads, so those segments were excluded. The authors suggested that the approach could potentially be extended to other disease states and immunological phenotypes. A further reported finding was that TCR beta sequences accurately predicted the HLA-A and HLA-B alleles for most subjects in the first cohort. Most CMV-associated TCR beta chains appeared to be HLA-restricted in a later analysis, and the HLA associations seemed to be driven largely by CMV exposure. When HLA alleles, especially DR and DQ, strongly co-occurred, TCR associations were difficult to assign to individual alleles. According to a later analysis, parvovirus B19, influenza, CMV and Epstein-Barr virus appeared linked to several top co-occurrence clusters. The classifier was reported to diagnose cytomegalovirus status with high specificity and sensitivity in both the original and validation cohorts. In this cohort, only TCR beta chains were sequenced, and detectable features were limited by the absence of alpha or paired-chain data. The only immune exposure information available for the cohort was CMV serostatus. A group of highly shared sequence variants was considered likely to be a technical artifact of the sequencing pipeline. According to a later analysis, TCR association rates differed among HLA loci, with DRB1 alleles showing the most associated TCRs and HLA-C alleles showing the fewest. A later genetic analysis associated a missense DCLRE1C variant with V-gene and J-gene trimming of TCR beta chains, and an independent cohort replicated the association. A later genetic analysis reported fewer N-insertions in productive TCRs among donors in an Asian-associated ancestry cluster than the approximately 700-donor mean. Correlated functional status among segregating V segments might reflect linkage disequilibrium, but an unknown experimental factor could not be ruled out. Because counts were too low, seventeen rarely observed V segments, including chromosome 9 orphons, were left out of the earlier analysis of over 550 of the donors.

The sequencing sample was made of PBMCs. The TCR sequence derives from a woman aged 40 to 49 in good health and CMV-seronegative. Here the chain combines TRBV2 and TRBJ1-1; TRBD1 aligns with 7 central bases. Here the CDR3 is given as CASSPQGSRNTEAFF. The nucleotide sequence is given as TGTGCCAGCAGTCCACAGGGGTCTCGGAACACTGAAGCTTTCTTT.